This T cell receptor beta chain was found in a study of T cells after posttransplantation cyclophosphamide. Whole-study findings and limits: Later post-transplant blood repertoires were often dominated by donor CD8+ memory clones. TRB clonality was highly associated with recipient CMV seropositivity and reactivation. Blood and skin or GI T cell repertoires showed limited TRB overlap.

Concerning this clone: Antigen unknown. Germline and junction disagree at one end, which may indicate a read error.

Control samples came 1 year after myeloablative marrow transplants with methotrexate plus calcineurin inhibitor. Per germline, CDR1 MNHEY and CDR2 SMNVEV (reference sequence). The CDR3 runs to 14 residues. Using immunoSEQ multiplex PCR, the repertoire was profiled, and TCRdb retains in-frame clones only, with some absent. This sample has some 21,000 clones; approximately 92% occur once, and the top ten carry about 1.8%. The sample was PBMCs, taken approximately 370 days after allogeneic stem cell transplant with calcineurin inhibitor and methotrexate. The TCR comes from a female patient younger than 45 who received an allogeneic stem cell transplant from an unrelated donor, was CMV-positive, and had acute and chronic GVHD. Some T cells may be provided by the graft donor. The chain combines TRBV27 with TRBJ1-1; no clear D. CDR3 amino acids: CASSLSTSGTEAFF. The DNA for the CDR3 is TGTGCCAGCAGTCTATCGACAAGCGGCACTGAAGCTTTCTTT.